The entry below describes one T cell receptor (beta chain). No antigen is known for it. Primers used in a second PCR of roughly 6 to 12 cycles were a sample-barcoded 5' primer and a J-beta primer mix. Researchers report that a template-switch adaptor with 12 random nucleotides tagged each cDNA molecule. TCRdb reprocessed the 5' RACE reads via MiXCR and lists one record per CDR3 protein. The sample includes fewer than 2,000,000 distinct CDR3 sequences, 34% of them seen just once. The V gene's germline CDR1 is SGHAT and CDR2 FQNNGV. The length of the CDR3 is 15 residues. Trimming removed 0 bases at V and 8 bases at J, with 16 bases between. This sample is part of a study of blood T cells in healthy people across ages. Study conclusions and caveats: Strong correlation existed between TCR beta diversity and naive T cell percentage. From one million sequenced T cells, diversity estimates were lower bounds.

The receptor was isolated from a woman aged 30 to 39 in good health. The sequenced sample consisted of blood. The chain couples TRBV11-2 to TRBJ1-2; D is unclear. CDR3 residues: CASSLDRGGSGGYTF. CDR3 nucleotide sequence: TGTGCCAGCAGCTTAGATCGCGGAGGCTCGGGAGGCTACACCTTC.